Below are 31 T cell receptor beta chains sequenced from a single sample in a study of Ad26.COV2.S vaccination and SARS-CoV-2 variants. Treatment given: around 19 received Ad26.COV2.S at low or high dose, single or two shots; about 5 received placebo; per-sample allocation not given. Sample collection was performed on day 63 after the first vaccine or placebo injection. Libraries were prepared by immunoSEQ multiplex PCR; TCRdb keeps only in-frame clonotypes and omits some of them. The data show around 420,000 clones, approximately 88% seen once. Sequenced material: peripheral blood, taken in a trial of Ad26.COV2.S vaccine versus placebo. The receptors originated from a person aged 18-60 years who received the Ad26.COV2.S COVID-19 vaccine or a placebo.

J is TRBJ2-7 and V is TRBV10-3; 9 bases map to TRBD1. Germline assignment: CDR1 ENHRY and CDR2 SYGVKD. The CDR3 is 17 amino acids. V trimming: 5 bases; J trimming: 3 bases; junction bases outside the gene matches: 14. The CDR3 nucleotides read TGTGCCATCAGTAGGGGGGCGGGACAGGGTTTAGGCTACGAGCAGTACTTC. This gives the protein CAISRGAGQGLGYEQYF.

The V and J genes are TRBV29-1 and TRBJ2-1; maybe TRBD1 (6 bases). The CDR3 loop spans 14 amino acids. Germline-derived CDR1 and CDR2 are SQVTM and ANQGSEA. V was cut by 6 bases and J by 6 bases, with 18 bases left in between. The CDR3 coding sequence is TGCAGCGTCGCGCGTCAACAGGGTGGCAATGAGCAGTTCTTC. Protein: CSVARQQGGNEQFF.

The rearrangement uses TRBV18 and TRBJ2-5; the D call may be TRBD1 or TRBD2 (5 bases each). V dropped 2 bases and J dropped 4 bases, with 11 bases sitting between them. This CDR3 region has 14 residues. Per the germline V gene, CDR1 is KGHSH and CDR2 is LQKENI. CDR3 residues: CASSPGQGRETQYF. Here the CDR3 DNA reads TGTGCCAGCTCACCAGGCCAGGGACGAGAGACCCAGTACTTC.

As for this clone: The CDR3 carries no conserved terminal phenylalanine or tryptophan, so it likely arises from a read error. The limits of the CDR3 on the DNA are not certain, so only TCRdb's listed CDR3 is given. This chain links TRBV7-6 with TRBJ2-7. Germline CDR1 and CDR2: SGHVS and FNYEAQ. The CDR3 is 10 residues long, ends included. The CDR3 here is CASSLELEGS.

This chain uses TRBV21-1 with TRBJ2-7; TRBD1, the table's D call, was not compared with the DNA. TRBV21-1 is classified as a pseudogene. This CDR3 has 14 amino acids. The CDR3 loop reads CASSPDKNSYEQYF. The CDR3 bases are TGTGCCAGCAGCCCGGACAAAAACTCCTACGAGCAGTACTTC.

The chain is built from TRBV7-8 and TRBJ2-7; possibly TRBD2 for D (6 bases). The CDR3 loop spans 14 amino acids. The V and J ends lost 5 bases and 7 bases respectively, with 18 bases between them. Germline CDR1 and CDR2: SGHVS and FQNEAQ. CDR3 protein: CASSPTTRIGEQYF. CDR3 nucleotides: TGTGCCAGCAGCCCCACGACTAGAATTGGGGAGCAGTACTTC.

In the case of this clone: A read error may account for a junction end that differs from germline. The genes are TRBV6-2 or TRBV6-3 and TRBJ2-1, with 9 bases that match TRBD2. The CDR3 covers 17 residues. Germline lookup yields CDR1 MNHEY and CDR2 SVGEGT. CDR3 nucleotide sequence: TGTGCCAGCACTTACCATGGGCGAGCGGGGGGCGGGAATGAGCAGTTCTTC. The encoded protein is CASTYHGRAGGGNEQFF.

The CDR3 sequence: CASSTLTTPGYEQYF. The DNA for the CDR3 is TGCGCCAGCAGCACTCTGACAACGCCCGGCTACGAGCAGTACTTC. The chain has TRBV5-1 and TRBJ2-7; no definite D call. The germline gives CDR1 SGHRS, CDR2 YFSETQ. The length of the CDR3 is 15 residues. Trimming took 4 bases from V and 3 from J, leaving 17 bases between them.

The genes are TRBV5-4 and TRBJ2-7; 9 positions agree with TRBD1. Germline V lookup: CDR1 SGHNT, CDR2 YYREEE (reference sequence). The trim removed 3 bases at V and 2 bases at J, leaving 6 bases unmatched. This CDR3 contains 15 residues. CDR3 nucleotide sequence: TGTGCCAGCAGCTCTAGGACAGGGGAAACCTACGAGCAGTACTTC. It codes for CASSSRTGETYEQYF.

This chain links TRBV4-1 with TRBJ2-7; D gene ambiguous. The length of the CDR3 is 17 residues. Germline V gene data show CDR1 as MGHRA and CDR2 as YSYEKL. V lost 5 bases to trimming and J lost 2 bases, with 22 bases between them. CDR3 amino acids: CASSSLERTGGPYEQYF. The DNA for the CDR3 is TGCGCCAGCAGCTCGCTAGAGAGGACGGGCGGACCCTACGAGCAGTACTTC.

The CDR3 spells CAWLTRQGGQYF. CDR3 bases: TGTGCCTGGTTGACGCGACAGGGCGGGCAGTACTTC. The rearrangement links TRBV30 to TRBJ2-7; 7 bases match TRBD1. The CDR3 is made up of 12 amino acids. J was trimmed by 9 bases and V by 5 bases; bases with no gene match: 10. Germline loops: CDR1 GTSNPN, CDR2 SVGIG (reference sequence).

The chain uses TRBV7-3 and TRBJ2-2; D is perhaps TRBD1 (6 bases). Germline CDR1 reads SGHTA; CDR2 reads FQGTGA. The CDR3 covers 14 residues. V shed 2 bases and J shed 3 bases, with 7 bases lying between them. The CDR3 spells CASSLRTDTGELFF. DNA for the CDR3: TGTGCCAGCAGCTTACGGACAGACACCGGGGAGCTGTTTTTT.

The V call is TRBV29-1, the J call TRBJ2-4, with D unresolved. CDR3 size: 14 residues. V lost 4 bases and J lost 0, with 10 bases in between. The germline V gene encodes CDR1 SQVTM and CDR2 ANQGSEA. The CDR3 protein is CSVVVTLAKNIQYF. CDR3 sequence (DNA): TGCAGCGTTGTCGTAACACTAGCCAAAAACATTCAGTACTTC.

This chain connects TRBV28 to TRBJ1-6, with D possibly being TRBD1 (6 bases). Germline lookup yields CDR1 MDHEN and CDR2 SYDVKM. V gave up 5 bases and J gave up 7 bases, with 15 bases separating them. CDR3 size: 15 residues. CDR3 residues: CASSPPWGANSPLHF. The CDR3 coding sequence is TGTGCCAGCAGTCCCCCATGGGGGGCGAATTCACCCCTCCACTTT.

The V call is TRBV11-2, the J call TRBJ2-1; D not certain. This CDR3 is built from 11 residues. The germline CDR1 and CDR2 sequences are SGHAT and FQNNGV. V dropped 4 bases and J dropped 10 bases, with 8 bases sitting between them. This chain's CDR3 is CASSSLQEQFF. The CDR3 DNA reads as TGTGCCAGCAGCTCACTGCAGGAGCAGTTCTTC.

The V call is TRBV19, the J call TRBJ2-1; D possibly corresponds to TRBD1 (6 bases). The CDR3 consists of 13 residues. The germline CDR1 and CDR2 sequences are LNHDA and SQIVND (reference sequence). Trimming cost V 9 bases and J 0 bases, with 9 bases left between them. The CDR3 reads CASGQSSYNEQFF. The CDR3 DNA reads as TGTGCCAGCGGACAGTCCTCCTACAATGAGCAGTTCTTC.

V usage is TRBV6-5 and J usage is TRBJ1-1; D gene ambiguous. The germline V gene has CDR1 MNHEY and CDR2 SVGAGI. This CDR3 has 14 residues. With 7 bases removed from V and 2 bases from J, the gap between germline ends came to 14 bases. The CDR3 loop is CASTTDGGNTEAFF. In DNA, the CDR3 is TGTGCCAGCACCACGGACGGAGGAAACACTGAAGCTTTCTTT.

The rearrangement joins TRBV12-5 to TRBJ2-5; D might be TRBD2 (5 bases). The CDR3 is 13 amino acids. V was cut by 3 bases and J by 5 bases, with 10 bases left in between. The V gene's germline CDR1 is LGHNT and CDR2 FRNRAP. CDR3 region: CASGLGGEETQYF. In nucleotides, the CDR3 is TGTGCTAGTGGTTTAGGTGGGGAGGAGACCCAGTACTTC.

The chain carries TRBV6-5 and TRBJ2-7; TRBD2 agrees at 8 bases. Per the germline V gene, CDR1 is MNHEY and CDR2 is SVGAGI. This CDR3 has 14 residues. After removal of 7 bases from V and 3 bases from J, the junction contained 8 bases not matched to a gene. The CDR3 nucleotides are TGTGCCAGCACCCCGGGACTAGGGGGCTACGAGCAGTACTTC. As protein: CASTPGLGGYEQYF.

The chain uses TRBV5-4 and TRBJ2-7; D is possibly TRBD1 (8 bases). The ends were cut back, 5 bases at V and 6 bases at J, with 18 bases in the middle. The CDR3 covers 14 residues. CDR1 and CDR2 from the germline V gene are SGHNT and YYREEE (reference sequence). The CDR3 DNA follows: TGTGCCAGCAGTAAACGTACAGGGGGGGGCGAGCAGTACTTC. Protein product: CASSKRTGGGEQYF.

The chain is built from TRBV7-2 and TRBJ2-5; 9 nucleotides agree with TRBD2. V lost 4 bases to trimming and J lost 4 bases; unmatched junction nucleotides: 13. Germline assignment: CDR1 SGHTA and CDR2 FQGNSA. CDR3 size: 17 residues. DNA of the CDR3: TGTGCCAGCAGCTCCGACTGGGCGGGGGGGCCGCGAGAGACCCAGTACTTC. As protein: CASSSDWAGGPRETQYF.

This sequence joins TRBV5-1 and TRBJ1-1; 9 nucleotides line up with TRBD1. The CDR3 spans 15 residues. V lost 0 bases, J lost 6 bases, and 6 bases stayed unmatched. CDR1 is SGHRS and CDR2 is YFSETQ in the germline V gene. CDR3 protein: CASSLDGTGPSEAFF. The CDR3 DNA follows: TGCGCCAGCAGCTTGGATGGGACAGGGCCGTCTGAAGCTTTCTTT. Using reference TRBV5-1 and TRBJ1-1 for the parts outside the CDR3, the full variable domain is KAGVTQTPRYLIKTRGQQVTLSCSPISGHRSVSWYQQTPGQGLQFLFEYFSETQRNKGNFPGRFSGRQFSNSRSEMNVSTLELGDSALYLCASSLDGTGPSEAFFGQGTRLTVV.

The V gene is TRBV19, the J gene TRBJ1-1; D gene uncertain. This CDR3 is built from 12 residues. Trimming took 4 bases from V and 1 from J, leaving 4 bases between them. Germline CDR1 reads LNHDA; CDR2 reads SQIVND (reference sequence). CDR3 loop: CASSTQNTEAFF. As DNA, the CDR3 is TGTGCCAGTAGTACCCAGAACACTGAAGCTTTCTTT.

J is TRBJ2-1 and V is TRBV2; D unclear. The CDR3 consists of 15 residues. V lost 7 bases to trimming and J lost 8 bases, with 21 bases between them. Germline-derived CDR1 and CDR2 are SNHLY and FYNNEI. As DNA, the CDR3 is TGTGCCAGCAAGGTTAGAGCGACTTTACCCCATGAGCAGTTCTTC. Translated, it gives CASKVRATLPHEQFF. The complete variable domain, with remaining parts taken from reference TRBV2 and TRBJ2-1, reads EPEVTQTPSHQVTQMGQEVILRCVPISNHLYFYWYRQILGQKVEFLVSFYNNEISEKSEIFDDQFSVERPDGSNFTLKIRSTKLEDSAMYFCASKVRATLPHEQFFGPGTRLTVL.

As for this clone: At one of its ends the junction is not consistent with the germline gene, which may arise from a read error. The rearrangement links TRBV2 to TRBJ2-2, with no clear D. The CDR3 sequence is 16 residues long. Germline V CDR1 and CDR2: SNHLY, FYNNEI. The CDR3 region is CATSPRLAIETGELFF. Written as DNA, the CDR3 is TGTGCCACCAGTCCTAGGTTGGCGATCGAAACAGGGGAGCTGTTTTTT.

The chain recombines TRBV28 with TRBJ2-3; weak D call: TRBD2 (6 bases). The V gene's germline CDR1 is MDHEN and CDR2 SYDVKM. V lost 3 bases to trimming and J lost 0 bases, with 13 bases between them. The CDR3 is 16 amino acids. The CDR3 DNA reads as TGTGCCAGCAGTTTGGGTAGCGGATCTAGCACAGATACGCAGTATTTT. Translation gives CASSLGSGSSTDTQYF.

The chain combines TRBV29-1 with TRBJ1-2; 8 positions match TRBD1. Germline V lookup: CDR1 SQVTM, CDR2 ANQGSEA. The CDR3 spans 12 residues. The ends lost 4 bases at V and 7 bases at J; junction bases unmatched: 5. CDR3 nucleotides: TGCAGCGTTGTATACAGGGGGTCTGGCTACACCTTC. It yields the protein CSVVYRGSGYTF. The full variable domain, its missing parts supplied by reference TRBV29-1 and TRBJ1-2, is SAVISQKPSRDICQRGTSLTIQCQVDSQVTMMFWYRQQPGQSLTLIATANQGSEATYESGFVIDKFPISRPNLTFSTLTVSNMSPEDSSIYLCSVVYRGSGYTFGSGTRLTVV.

The V call is TRBV9, the J call TRBJ2-1; weak D call: TRBD1 (6 bases). The CDR3 spans 13 residues. Trimming pared 1 base from V and 6 bases from J, leaving 8 bases between. In germline, CDR1 is SGDLS, CDR2 YYNGEE. The CDR3 nucleotides are TGTGCCAGCAGCGTATCACAGGGCAATGAGCAGTTCTTC. Translation: CASSVSQGNEQFF.

The rearrangement links TRBV6-2 or TRBV6-3 to TRBJ2-6; the match to TRBD1 covers 10 bases. The CDR3 contains 16 residues. V gave up 5 bases and J gave up 3 bases; unmatched junction bases: 4. Germline V lookup: CDR1 MNHEY, CDR2 SVGEGT. The CDR3 coding sequence is TGTGCCAGCAGTCCCGGGACAGGGGTTGGGGCCAACGTCCTGACTTTC. Encoded protein: CASSPGTGVGANVLTF.

The chain uses TRBV7-8 and TRBJ2-7; TRBD1 might be the D (5 bases). CDR1 and CDR2 from the germline V gene are SGHVS and FQNEAQ. V gave up 6 bases and J gave up 5 bases, with 17 bases separating them. This CDR3 has 14 amino acids. CDR3 nucleotide sequence: TGTGCCAGCAGGAGAAGGCTGGACATAGACGAGCAGTACTTC. Translating gives CASRRRLDIDEQYF.

The chain recombines TRBV6-2 or TRBV6-3 with TRBJ1-6; D unclear. V lost 2 bases and J lost 8, with 7 bases in between. The length of the CDR3 is 13 residues. Germline loops: CDR1 MNHEY, CDR2 SVGEGT. DNA of the CDR3: TGTGCCAGCAGTTACGTACCTGATTCACCCCTCCACTTT. Its protein product is CASSYVPDSPLHF.